These 16 T cell receptor beta chains originate from one sample sequenced in a study of cytotoxic CD8 clonotypes in ibrutinib-treated CLL. The repertoire was sequenced with immunoSEQ multiplex PCR; TCRdb's copy has only in-frame clones and lacks some. This sample carries under 200,000 clones, more than 80% of them seen once, and the ten largest clones take roughly 4.6%. The source material was PBMCs, sampled after 24 months of ibrutinib treatment. All receptors come from a human donor with chronic lymphocytic leukemia.

The gene calls are TRBV6-6 and TRBJ2-3; unclear D gene. V was shortened by 7 bases and J by 6 bases, with 17 bases between the two germline ends. Per germline, CDR1 MNHNY and CDR2 SVGAGI (reference sequence). The CDR3 covers 14 residues. The CDR3 here is CASTPSEGRDTQYF. DNA of the CDR3: TGTGCCAGCACTCCCTCGGAAGGCCGGGATACGCAGTATTTT.

The chain uses TRBV7-3 and TRBJ2-7, with 11 bases aligning to TRBD2. The CDR3 covers 15 residues. The trim removed 3 bases at V and 7 bases at J, leaving 8 bases unmatched. Germline V gives CDR1 SGHTA, CDR2 FQGTGA. CDR3: CASSLLAGGLGEQYF. The CDR3 region has the DNA TGTGCCAGCAGCTTGCTAGCGGGAGGTCTGGGTGAGCAGTACTTC.

The chain carries TRBV29-1 and TRBJ1-1, with D tentatively TRBD1 (6 bases). Germline V lookup: CDR1 SQVTM, CDR2 ANQGSEA. V was pared by 6 bases and J by 0 bases, with 17 bases between. This CDR3 spans 15 amino acids. In nucleotides, the CDR3 is TGCAGCGTCCAACCCACAGGGAGGATGAACACTGAAGCTTTCTTT. This translates into CSVQPTGRMNTEAFF.

V usage is TRBV11-3 and J usage is TRBJ1-1, with TRBD1 matching over 8 bases. The length of the CDR3 is 14 residues. CDR1 and CDR2 (germline): SGHNT, YENEEA. Trimming took 8 bases from V and 6 from J; bases not matched to a gene: 11. The CDR3: CASQLSGGAAEAFF. CDR3 DNA sequence: TGTGCCAGCCAACTTTCAGGGGGCGCCGCTGAAGCTTTCTTT. Together with reference TRBV11-3 and TRBJ1-1, the CDR3 gives the full variable domain: EAGVVQSPRYKIIEKKQPVAFWCNPISGHNTLYWYLQNLGQGPELLIRYENEEAVDDSQLPKDRFSAERLKGVDSTLKIQPAELGDSAVYLCASQLSGGAAEAFFGQGTRLTVV.

The chain employs TRBV9 and TRBJ2-1; D is perhaps TRBD2 (6 bases). The CDR3 is made up of 15 amino acids. Germline-derived CDR1 and CDR2 are SGDLS and YYNGEE. V was pared by 3 bases and J by 2 bases, with 12 bases between. The CDR3 loop reads CASSGDAGPYNEQFF. The CDR3 DNA sequence: TGTGCCAGCAGCGGGGACGCGGGACCCTACAATGAGCAGTTCTTC.

V and J are TRBV28 and TRBJ1-4, with 7 bases lining up with TRBD1. Germline CDR1 MDHEN, CDR2 SYDVKM. Trimming cost V 7 bases and J 7 bases; bases outside gene matches: 12. The CDR3 is made up of 15 amino acids. CDR3 protein: CASTQGGARSEKLFF. The CDR3 bases are TGTGCCAGCACCCAGGGGGGGGCCAGGTCTGAAAAACTGTTTTTT.

This clone occurred once. The rearrangement joins TRBV11-2 to TRBJ2-5, with TRBD1 identical over 10 bases. V gave up 5 bases and J gave up 6 bases; unmatched junction bases: 9. CDR1 SGHAT and CDR2 FQNNGV come from the germline V gene. The CDR3 is 15 amino acids. The chain's CDR3 is CASSPRTGGVQTQYF. The CDR3 nucleotides read TGTGCCAGCAGCCCTCGGACAGGGGGAGTGCAGACCCAGTACTTC.

The chain is built from TRBV5-1 and TRBJ2-3; 10 bases line up with TRBD2. The CDR3 has 15 amino acids. Trimming cost V 4 bases and J 0 bases; bases outside gene matches: 2. Germline CDR1 reads SGHRS; CDR2 reads YFSETQ. The DNA of the CDR3 is TGCGCCAGCAGCACGACTAGCGGGAGCACAGATACGCAGTATTTT. Translating gives CASSTTSGSTDTQYF.

V and J are TRBV5-8 and TRBJ2-7; D possibly corresponds to TRBD2 (5 bases). Germline CDR1 is SGHTS and CDR2 is YDEGEE. Trimming stripped 5 bases from V and 9 bases from J, with 12 bases between. The CDR3 is 11 amino acids. CDR3 nucleotides: TGTGCCAGCAGAGCGGTCGCGGGGCAGTACTTC. It specifies CASRAVAGQYF.

This clone was recorded a few times. The chain recombines TRBV11-3 with TRBJ1-3; 7 bases line up with TRBD1. V lost 5 bases, J lost 4 bases, and 8 bases stayed unmatched. The CDR3 consists of 15 residues. Germline lookup yields CDR1 SGHNT and CDR2 YENEEA. Here the CDR3 DNA reads TGTGCCAGCAGCCGCCAGGGGGTCAGCGGAAACACCATATATTTT. Its protein product is CASSRQGVSGNTIYF.

This sequence joins TRBV19 and TRBJ2-3, with D unresolved. The CDR3 consists of 14 residues. CDR1 LNHDA and CDR2 SQIVND come from the germline V gene (reference sequence). V was trimmed by 3 bases and J by 2 bases, leaving 9 bases between them. The CDR3 nucleotides are TGTGCCAGTAGTATCAATCCCCTCACAGATACGCAGTATTTT. Translated, it gives CASSINPLTDTQYF.

The rearrangement joins TRBV13 to TRBJ2-5; tentatively, D is TRBD1 or TRBD2 (6 bases each). The CDR3 sequence is 15 residues long. Germline CDR1 and CDR2: PRHDT and FYEKMQ (reference sequence). Trimming stripped 0 bases from V and 4 bases from J, with 12 bases between. The CDR3 loop reads CASSLGGGGGETQYF. CDR3 in DNA: TGTGCCAGCAGCTTAGGAGGAGGGGGAGGAGAGACCCAGTACTTC.

The gene calls are TRBV5-1 and TRBJ2-3, with D possibly being TRBD2 (6 bases). The CDR3 length is 14 residues. CDR1 and CDR2 from the germline V gene are SGHRS and YFSETQ. Trimming removed 2 bases from V and 2 bases from J, with 9 bases in between. The CDR3 loop reads CASSLERVTDTQYF. The DNA of the CDR3 is TGCGCCAGCAGCTTAGAGCGGGTCACAGATACGCAGTATTTT. Using reference TRBV5-1 and TRBJ2-3 for the parts outside the CDR3, the full variable domain is KAGVTQTPRYLIKTRGQQVTLSCSPISGHRSVSWYQQTPGQGLQFLFEYFSETQRNKGNFPGRFSGRQFSNSRSEMNVSTLELGDSALYLCASSLERVTDTQYFGPGTRLTVL.

A single count supports this clone. This rearrangement joins TRBV5-1 to TRBJ2-5, with no clear D. Germline V CDR1 and CDR2: SGHRS, YFSETQ. Trimming left V 3 bases short and J 1 base short, with 10 bases between. CDR3 length equals 14 residues. CDR3 amino acids: CASSSSPGQETQYF. CDR3 DNA sequence: TGCGCCAGCAGCTCGTCGCCAGGCCAAGAGACCCAGTACTTC.

This chain connects TRBV30 to TRBJ2-3, with unresolved D. This CDR3 contains 13 residues. V was shortened by 0 bases and J by 6 bases, with 10 bases between the two germline ends. Germline V gene lookup returns CDR1 GTSNPN and CDR2 SVGIG (reference sequence). The CDR3 nucleotides are TGTGCCTGGAGTGTACCTGTAGGGGATACGCAGTATTTT. Translated: CAWSVPVGDTQYF. The full variable domain, rest sourced from reference TRBV30 and TRBJ2-3, is SQTIHQWPATLVQPVGSPLSLECTVEGTSNPNLYWYRQAAGRGLQLLFYSVGIGQISSEVPQNLSASRPQDRQFILSSKKLLLSDSGFYLCAWSVPVGDTQYFGPGTRLTVL.

The chain couples TRBV2 to TRBJ2-7, with D maybe TRBD2 (7 bases). Germline V lookup: CDR1 SNHLY, CDR2 FYNNEI. V was clipped by 6 bases and J by 12 bases, with 18 bases between them. CDR3 size: 12 residues. The CDR3 nucleotides are TGTGCCAGCAGATTACAGGGAGGGCGGGGGTACTTC. Amino acid sequence: CASRLQGGRGYF. The whole variable domain, remainder taken from reference TRBV2 and TRBJ2-7, is EPEVTQTPSHQVTQMGQEVILRCVPISNHLYFYWYRQILGQKVEFLVSFYNNEISEKSEIFDDQFSVERPDGSNFTLKIRSTKLEDSAMYFCASRLQGGRGYFGPGTRLTVT.